Listed below are T cell receptor beta chains from one sample, sequenced in a study of beta chain features in type 1 diabetes. Repertoires were generated with immunoSEQ multiplex PCR, while TCRdb's copy carries only in-frame clones and drops some. This sample has 150,000 to 190,000 clones, with roughly 8.1% found just once. The sequenced sample consisted of central memory CD4+ T cells from blood. The receptors were sampled from a man in his late teens or twenties in good health. Both conserved end residues are part of each CDR3. The order of the fields is clone size, V gene, J gene, D gene, CDR3 protein, CDR3 DNA. A D gene is named only where the DNA matches it firmly. Expanded clones are given a class, and other clones once, few, many or no size at all.

>few|TRBV30|TRBJ1-3|-
CAWSVDLRGNTIYF
TGTGCCTGGAGTGTAGACTTAAGGGGAAACACCATATATTTT
>-|TRBV11-1|TRBJ2-2|-
CASSLLRGANTGELFF
TGTGCCAGCAGCTTATTAAGGGGCGCGAACACCGGGGAGCTGTTTTTT
>many|TRBV18|TRBJ1-2|-
CASSPEGDGYTF
TGTGCCAGCTCACCAGAGGGTGATGGCTACACCTTC
>-|TRBV5-4|TRBJ1-2|TRBD1
CASSRTGDFSYGYTF
TGTGCCAGCAGCCGCACAGGGGATTTCTCCTATGGCTACACCTTC
>few|TRBV7-9|TRBJ2-1|TRBD1
CASSSRGDRGLYNEQFF
TGTGCCAGCAGCTCCCGGGGGGACAGGGGGTTATACAATGAGCAGTTCTTC
>many|TRBV30|TRBJ2-3|-
CAWNRKGSSDTQYF
TGTGCCTGGAACCGAAAGGGGTCCTCAGATACGCAGTATTTT
>-|TRBV5-4|TRBJ1-1|TRBD1
CASSARQGMNTEAFF
TGTGCCAGCAGCGCAAGACAGGGGATGAACACTGAAGCTTTCTTT
>-|TRBV7-9|TRBJ2-7|TRBD1
CASSLRGQGTYEQYF
TGTGCCAGCAGCTTACGGGGACAGGGGACCTACGAGCAGTACTTC
>-|TRBV5-4|TRBJ2-5|TRBD1
CASSARDRGETQYF
TGTGCCAGCAGCGCCCGGGACAGGGGAGAGACCCAGTACTTC
>-|TRBV30|TRBJ2-7|TRBD1
CAWSVGQGVSGQYF
TGTGCCTGGAGTGTAGGGCAGGGGGTATCGGGGCAGTACTTC
>-|TRBV4-2|TRBJ1-1|TRBD1
CASSQVDRPAEAFF
TGTGCCAGCAGCCAAGTGGACAGGCCAGCTGAAGCTTTCTTT
>many|TRBV28|TRBJ1-2|-
CAAAGGANYGYTF
TGTGCCGCGGCCGGGGGAGCTAACTATGGCTACACCTTC
>-|TRBV4-1|TRBJ2-7|TRBD2
CASSRTRGAGGPYEQYF
TGCGCCAGCAGCCGAACCCGCGGGGCGGGGGGCCCCTACGAGCAGTACTTC
>few|TRBV6-5|TRBJ1-2|-
CASSYPQGNNYGYTF
TGTGCCAGCAGTTACCCCCAGGGGAATAACTATGGCTACACCTTC
>few|TRBV6-1|TRBJ2-5|TRBD1
CAISRVGTGEETQYF
TGTGCCATCAGTCGCGTTGGGACAGGGGAAGAGACCCAGTACTTC
>few|TRBV18|TRBJ1-1|-
CASSRGSAEAFF
TGTGCCAGCTCACGAGGGAGTGCTGAAGCTTTCTTT
>-|TRBV29-1|TRBJ2-3|-
CSVDPLPGQDTQYF
TGCAGCGTTGACCCCCTCCCAGGTCAGGATACGCAGTATTTT
>few|TRBV5-4|TRBJ1-2|-
CASSLEQGTNYGYTF
TGTGCCAGCAGCTTGGAGCAGGGGACTAACTATGGCTACACCTTC
>-|TRBV5-6|TRBJ2-7|-
CASRHRVGEQYF
TGTGCCAGCAGGCACAGGGTCGGGGAGCAGTACTTC
>few|TRBV10-3|TRBJ1-2|TRBD1
CAISGTLGGAVYGYTF
TGTGCCATCAGTGGAACTTTAGGGGGCGCAGTCTATGGCTACACCTTC
>-|TRBV11-1|TRBJ2-3|TRBD1
CASSFQQGALGTDTQYF
TGTGCCAGCAGCTTTCAACAGGGGGCGCTCGGTACAGATACGCAGTATTTT
>-|TRBV10-3|TRBJ2-5|TRBD1
CAISDPTGGRETQYF
TGTGCCATCAGTGATCCAACAGGGGGGCGGGAGACCCAGTACTTC
>few|TRBV11-3|TRBJ2-1|TRBD1
CASSHPGQSYNEQFF
TGTGCCAGCAGCCACCCGGGACAGTCCTACAATGAGCAGTTCTTC
>-|TRBV7-9|TRBJ2-1|TRBD2
CASSFGKIGTSGNYEQFF
TGTGCCAGCAGCTTCGGGAAGATAGGGACTAGCGGGAACTATGAGCAGTTCTTC
>few|TRBV19|TRBJ2-5|-
CASSTQVTETQYF
TGTGCCAGTAGTACCCAGGTAACGGAGACCCAGTACTTC
>few|TRBV5-4|TRBJ1-2|-
CASSFGGSGYTF
TGTGCCAGCAGCTTCGGGGGTAGCGGCTACACCTTC
>-|TRBV5-1|TRBJ2-7|TRBD1
CASSASAGGIPEQYF
TGCGCCAGCAGCGCGTCGGCAGGGGGCATTCCCGAGCAGTACTTC
>few|TRBV27|TRBJ1-2|-
CASSLNQVTNGYTF
TGTGCCAGCAGTTTAAATCAGGTCACGAATGGCTACACCTTC
>few|TRBV18|TRBJ2-5|-
CASSPRAGSEETQYF
TGTGCCAGCTCACCACGGGCAGGGTCTGAAGAGACCCAGTACTTC
>few|TRBV27|TRBJ1-1|-
CASSEAAEAFF
TGTGCCAGCAGTGAAGCGGCAGAAGCTTTCTTT
>-|TRBV11-3|TRBJ2-3|TRBD2
CASSLGTSGPTDTQYF
TGTGCCAGCAGCCTAGGGACTAGCGGACCCACAGATACGCAGTATTTT
>many|TRBV30|TRBJ2-1|TRBD2
CAWSPKGAAGDYNEQFF
TGTGCCTGGAGCCCCAAGGGAGCAGCGGGAGACTACAATGAGCAGTTCTTC
>-|TRBV4-2|TRBJ1-2|-
CASSQAEGVAYGYTF
TGTGCCAGCAGCCAAGCTGAAGGGGTGGCTTACGGCTACACCTTC
>few|TRBV7-2|TRBJ1-4|-
CASSLGAGEKLFF
TGTGCCAGCAGCTTAGGGGCGGGTGAAAAACTGTTTTTT
>many|TRBV30|TRBJ2-7|TRBD2
CAWSVLAEAGQYF
TGTGCCTGGAGTGTCCTAGCGGAGGCTGGGCAGTACTTC
>-|TRBV19|TRBJ2-5|-
CASSSHRDNEETQYF
TGTGCCAGTAGTTCACACCGTGACAATGAAGAGACCCAGTACTTC
>-|TRBV7-3|TRBJ1-3|-
CASSSSQSTVNSGNTIYF
TGTGCCAGCAGCTCCAGCCAATCGACAGTCAACTCTGGAAACACCATATATTTT
>many|TRBV29-1|TRBJ2-5|TRBD2
CSGRVAGEQETQYF
TGCAGCGGGCGAGTAGCGGGGGAGCAAGAGACCCAGTACTTC
>few|TRBV9|TRBJ1-4|-
CASSGRGDNEKLFF
TGTGCCAGCAGCGGGCGGGGAGATAATGAAAAACTGTTTTTT
>many|TRBV29-1|TRBJ2-5|-
CSVDRGEETQYF
TGCAGCGTTGACAGGGGTGAAGAGACCCAGTACTTC
>many|TRBV6-1|TRBJ2-3|-
CASSDGRQGTDTQYF
TGTGCCAGCAGTGATGGGCGACAGGGCACAGATACGCAGTATTTT
>-|TRBV30|TRBJ1-5|-
CAWTLGRTAYSNQPQHF
TGTGCCTGGACCCTGGGGCGGACAGCATATAGCAATCAGCCCCAGCATTTT
>-|TRBV18|TRBJ2-2|TRBD1
CASSSTGDTGELFF
TGTGCCAGCTCATCAACAGGGGACACCGGGGAGCTGTTTTTT
>-|TRBV7-9|TRBJ1-2|TRBD1
CASSLRQGADYGYTF
TGTGCCAGCAGCCTAAGACAGGGGGCGGACTATGGCTACACCTTC
>-|TRBV28|TRBJ1-2|-
CASSFSGHKAYTF
TGTGCCAGCAGTTTTTCAGGACATAAGGCCTACACCTTC
>few|TRBV7-2|TRBJ1-1|TRBD1
CASSPGQGSPEAFF
TGTGCCAGCAGCCCGGGACAGGGGTCCCCTGAAGCTTTCTTT
>-|TRBV4-2|TRBJ2-5|-
CASSQEPILGGVTQYF
TGTGCCAGCAGCCAAGAGCCGATACTGGGAGGAGTGACCCAGTACTTC
>-|TRBV9|TRBJ1-1|-
CASSVGQMNTEAFF
TGTGCCAGCAGCGTAGGTCAGATGAACACTGAAGCTTTCTTT
>-|TRBV7-3|TRBJ2-1|-
CASSPRYTSYNEQFF
TGTGCCAGCAGCCCTCGATATACTTCCTACAATGAGCAGTTCTTC
>few|TRBV6-5|TRBJ2-1|TRBD1
CASTPGQGAYNEQFF
TGTGCCAGCACCCCGGGACAGGGGGCCTACAATGAGCAGTTCTTC
>many|TRBV30|TRBJ2-3|TRBD2
CAWSTGLAGADTQYF
TGTGCCTGGAGTACGGGACTAGCGGGAGCAGATACGCAGTATTTT
>few|TRBV4-1|TRBJ2-7|-
CASSLYGDSSYEQYF
TGCGCCAGCAGCCTGTACGGGGATAGCTCCTACGAGCAGTACTTC
>few|TRBV7-9|TRBJ1-5|-
CASSVTGFAQPQHF
TGTGCCAGCAGCGTAACAGGGTTCGCTCAGCCCCAGCATTTT
>-|TRBV7-3|TRBJ2-5|TRBD1
CASSLSGTGLETQYF
TGTGCCAGCAGCTTATCGGGGACAGGGCTAGAGACCCAGTACTTC